The rows below give T cell receptor beta chains drawn from one sample of a study of shared clonotypes between healthy human individuals. Some clones are missing from TCRdb's copy, which holds only in-frame ones; the method was immunoSEQ multiplex PCR. The sample consists of approximately 460,000 clones, more than 70% of them appearing once. The specimen sequenced was PBMCs. The receptors shown here come from a woman between 35 and 50 years old in good health. Some clones in this sample may be carry-over from other donors' samples. The CDR3 runs from the conserved cysteine through the conserved F or W. The listing skips clone size in some rows; elsewhere it reads once, few, many or a size class.

many | TRBV28 | CASSLGGQNYGYTF
NA | TRBV7-3 | CASSFGTGTEAFF
NA | TRBV11-3 | CASSLAGRETQYF
NA | TRBV7-2 | CASSLLGNTEAFF
NA | TRBV7-2 | CASSSPRAYEQYF
NA | TRBV5-1 | CASSAWTGQETQYF
NA | TRBV29-1 | CSVEDEVVDEQFF
NA | TRBV9 | CASSPQGDGLYEQYF
few | TRBV6-8 | CASNQWENLAKNIQYF
NA | TRBV11-2 | CASSRKQVDSYEQYF
NA | TRBV2 | CASSRTLTDTQYF
NA | TRBV5-4 | CASSLGRQGATDTQYF
many | TRBV27 | CASRSPSYEQYF
NA | TRBV5-4 | CASSFPLSAYNEQFF
NA | TRBV27 | CASSSQTGGNQPQHF
NA | TRBV12-2 | CASRLVWTSGRTYEQYF
NA | TRBV9 | CASSPGTGQSYEQYF
NA | TRBV28 | CASSLWGRPYEQYF
many | TRBV25-1 | CASSDSGSYNEQFF
NA | TRBV10-3 | CAISVGGQETQYF
NA | TRBV11-3 | CASSSGLEQTDTQYF
NA | TRBV5-1 | CASILVAGGPAGEQFF
NA | TRBV9 | CASSVDVRQETQYF
NA | TRBV4-3 | CASSQDPFSGANVLTF
once | TRBV29-1 | CSVVVTDTQYF
NA | TRBV9 | CASSVALGNTEAFF
NA | TRBV7-2 | CASSQQGRYSGNTIYF
NA | TRBV27 | CASSSQGVAGVSEEQYF
few | TRBV28 | CASSSPAWTGEEKLFF
once | TRBV29-1 | CSVEPSGRRDTQYF
NA | TRBV7-9 | CASRLTGTSGRDTQYF
few | TRBV11-3 | CASSRSGGVYNEQFF
NA | TRBV18 | CASSPGAASNYGYTF
NA | TRBV30 | CAWSTGVYNEQFF
NA | TRBV27 | CASTYRTSGRLVKYNEQFF
NA | TRBV9 | CASSVGVIGGYGYTF
NA | TRBV29-1 | CSIVGLAKNIQYF
NA | TRBV7-8 | CASSLLTPGQGSYGYTF
many | TRBV7-3 | CASSQGLAGLTDTQYF
NA | TRBV30 | CAWSVTATNYGYTF
NA | TRBV7-3 | CASSLGPSYEQYF
NA | TRBV13 | CASSLNPISDRGVRGQYF
NA | TRBV9 | CASSGGRGGYGYTF
NA | TRBV28 | CASSLSRTGNQPQHF
NA | TRBV29-1 | CSVARQGTDYGYTF
NA | TRBV5-4 | CASREGLADNYEQYF